Each of the 24 T cell receptor beta chains below was sequenced from the same sample in a study of neoadjuvant nivolumab and ipilimumab in lung cancer. Generated by immunoSEQ multiplex PCR, the TCRdb table keeps only in-frame clones and is missing some. The repertoire has around 7,500 clones, more than 70% of them found once; the top ten carry 3.5% to 4.5%. The sample in question was tumor tissue, obtained after neoadjuvant nivolumab, alone or with ipilimumab, at or shortly before surgery. The receptor source for this set is an adult with non-small cell lung cancer.

V gene TRBV28 combines with J gene TRBJ2-7, with TRBD1 identical over 7 bases. CDR1 and CDR2 (germline): MDHEN, SYDVKM. This CDR3 spans 17 amino acids. J gave up 0 bases and V 4 bases, and 12 bases lay outside the gene matches. The CDR3 reads CASSSLGGQQNSYEQYF. The DNA of the CDR3 is TGTGCCAGCAGTTCTCTTGGGGGACAGCAGAACTCCTACGAGCAGTACTTC. Full variable domain (rest looked up from reference TRBV28 and TRBJ2-7): DVKVTQSSRYLVKRTGEKVFLECVQDMDHENMFWYRQDPGLGLRLIYFSYDVKMKEKGDIPEGYSVSREKKERFSLILESASTNQTSMYLCASSSLGGQQNSYEQYFGPGTRLTVT.

V gene TRBV18 combines with J gene TRBJ2-5; 8 nucleotides agree with TRBD1. The ends lost 3 bases at V and 6 bases at J; junction bases unmatched: 9. This CDR3 spans 15 amino acids. CDR1 and CDR2 (germline): KGHSH, LQKENI. The CDR3 is CASSPTTGGEKTQYF. The CDR3 nucleotides are TGTGCCAGCTCACCGACAACAGGGGGAGAAAAGACCCAGTACTTC.

J is TRBJ1-6 and V is TRBV10-3; 7 nucleotides align to TRBD1. This CDR3 contains 17 residues. Losses at the gene ends were 0 bases for V and 0 bases for J; bases not matched to a gene: 2. The germline CDR1 and CDR2 sequences are ENHRY and SYGVKD. CDR3 protein: CAISESGQSSYNSPLHF. CDR3 nucleotide sequence: TGTGCCATCAGTGAGTCGGGACAGAGCTCCTATAATTCACCCCTCCACTTT.

This clone was seen more than once but under ten times. V gene TRBV20-1 combines with J gene TRBJ2-3; weak D call: TRBD1 (6 bases). The CDR3 sequence is 11 residues long. In germline, CDR1 is DFQATT, CDR2 SNEGSKA (reference sequence). V lost 5 bases to trimming and J lost 5 bases, with 8 bases between them. CDR3 residues: CSAEGEDTQYF. The CDR3 region has the DNA TGCAGTGCTGAGGGGGAAGATACGCAGTATTTT.

This chain links TRBV29-1 with TRBJ1-1; no clear D. Germline V lookup: CDR1 SQVTM, CDR2 ANQGSEA. The CDR3 totals 12 residues. V was clipped by 6 bases and J by 3 bases, with 11 bases between them. The CDR3 region has the DNA TGCAGCGTGTCCTATCCCGACACTGAAGCTTTCTTT. This sequence encodes CSVSYPDTEAFF.

The genes are TRBV2 and TRBJ2-1; 13 nucleotides line up with TRBD2. Germline CDR1 is SNHLY and CDR2 is FYNNEI. The CDR3 is 16 amino acids. V lost 1 base, J lost 8 bases, and 5 bases stayed unmatched. CDR3 coding DNA: TGTGCCAGCAGTGAAGACGGGACTAGCGGGATTGATGAGCAGTTCTTC. This codes for CASSEDGTSGIDEQFF.

The genes are TRBV10-2 and TRBJ2-3; 11 nucleotides agree with TRBD2. Germline values: CDR1 WSHSY, CDR2 SAAADI. The CDR3 loop spans 16 amino acids. V lost 6 bases to trimming and J lost 5 bases; unmatched junction nucleotides: 10. The CDR3 loop is CASSGYSGRGGDTQYF. As DNA, the CDR3 is TGCGCCAGCAGCGGCTATAGCGGGAGGGGGGGAGATACGCAGTATTTT.

The rearrangement joins TRBV18 to TRBJ1-6; maybe TRBD1 (6 bases). This CDR3 contains 17 residues. Germline CDR1 and CDR2: KGHSH and LQKENI. V was shortened by 5 bases and J by 2 bases, with 16 bases between the two germline ends. Here the CDR3 reads CASSDLPTGAYNSPLHF. The DNA for the CDR3 is TGTGCCAGCTCAGACCTGCCGACAGGCGCCTATAATTCACCCCTCCACTTT.

The J gene is TRBJ2-2, the V gene TRBV18, with D possibly TRBD2 on 5 matching bases. CDR3 length: 15 amino acids. The ends were cut back, 3 bases at V and 5 bases at J, with 13 bases in the middle. CDR1 and CDR2 from the germline V gene are KGHSH and LQKENI. The CDR3 region has the DNA TGTGCCAGCTCACCTGGACCGGGGAAGACCGGGGAGCTGTTTTTT. It specifies CASSPGPGKTGELFF.

This chain joins TRBV28 and TRBJ1-2, with 7 bases matching TRBD1. The CDR3 extends over 15 amino acids. Per the germline V gene, CDR1 is MDHEN and CDR2 is SYDVKM. V lost 4 bases, J lost 0 bases, and 5 bases stayed unmatched. The CDR3 here is CASSSSGGANYGYTF. As DNA, the CDR3 is TGTGCCAGCAGTTCGTCAGGGGGAGCTAACTATGGCTACACCTTC.

V usage is TRBV11-1 and J usage is TRBJ2-3, with D hard to call. V dropped 5 bases and J dropped 3 bases, with 18 bases sitting between them. CDR1 and CDR2 (germline): SGHAT, FQDESV (reference sequence). This CDR3 region has 16 residues. This chain's CDR3 is CASSPGLGDSTDTQYF. CDR3 in DNA: TGTGCCAGCAGCCCTGGTTTGGGCGACTCTACAGATACGCAGTATTTT.

This chain links TRBV11-2 with TRBJ2-4; TRBD2 matches 7 bases. Germline V gene sequence: CDR1 SGHAT, CDR2 FQNNGV. The V and J ends lost 6 bases and 0 bases, in that order; junction bases with no gene match: 8. CDR3 length: 16 amino acids. CDR3 sequence (DNA): TGTGCCAGCAGGGATGGGGGGGGTCTAGCCAAAAACATTCAGTACTTC. Amino acid sequence: CASRDGGGLAKNIQYF.

This clone was seen more than once but under ten times. The genes are TRBV5-1 and TRBJ1-1, with D hard to call. The germline gives CDR1 SGHRS, CDR2 YFSETQ. The CDR3 covers 13 residues. Trimming stripped 1 base from V and 2 bases from J, with 6 bases between. CDR3 coding DNA: TGCGCCAGCAGCTTGACACCTAACACTGAAGCTTTCTTT. Residues: CASSLTPNTEAFF.

The chain joins TRBV27 to TRBJ2-3; D uncertain. V lost 5 bases and J 3 bases, leaving 9 bases between the germline ends. The CDR3 is made up of 13 amino acids. Germline V lookup: CDR1 MNHEY, CDR2 SMNVEV (reference sequence). CDR3 in amino acids: CASSLLSTDTQYF. The CDR3 DNA reads as TGTGCCAGCAGTCTGCTATCGACAGATACGCAGTATTTT.

The rearrangement uses TRBV9 and TRBJ2-5, with D possibly TRBD1 on 5 matching bases. Germline assignment: CDR1 SGDLS and CDR2 YYNGEE. V was shortened by 4 bases and J by 5 bases, with 27 bases between the two germline ends. The CDR3 sequence is 18 residues long. The CDR3 DNA follows: TGTGCCAGCAGCAAGTCTCCGGGTAAAGGGGCGAGAGTGGAGACCCAGTACTTC. This sequence encodes CASSKSPGKGARVETQYF.

The chain uses TRBV5-1 and TRBJ1-1, with D unclear. V shed 4 bases and J shed 7 bases, with 11 bases lying between them. Germline V gene data show CDR1 as SGHRS and CDR2 as YFSETQ. This CDR3 is built from 12 residues. The CDR3 nucleotides read TGCGCCAGCAGCACGGGAAATAGTGAAGCTTTCTTT. Protein: CASSTGNSEAFF.

CDR3 sequence reads: CASSDGAPRGEQYF. The CDR3 DNA follows: TGTGCCAGCAGCGACGGGGCTCCCCGCGGCGAGCAGTACTTC. This chain joins TRBV11-1 and TRBJ2-7; perhaps D is TRBD1 or TRBD2 (5 bases each). The CDR3 is 14 amino acids. V was cut by 5 bases and J by 6 bases, with 17 bases left in between. In germline, CDR1 is SGHAT, CDR2 FQDESV (reference sequence).

The chain recombines TRBV15 with TRBJ2-1, with D perhaps TRBD1 or TRBD2 (5 bases each). The V gene's germline CDR1 is LNHNV and CDR2 YYDKDF (reference sequence). CDR3 length: 17 amino acids. The germline V and J ends were trimmed by 0 bases and 5 bases, with 17 bases remaining between them. CDR3 amino acids: CATSRDDSGTANNEQFF. CDR3 DNA: TGTGCCACCAGCAGAGATGACTCCGGGACGGCCAACAATGAGCAGTTCTTC.

V and J are TRBV29-1 and TRBJ1-5; D call uncertain. Germline CDR1 and CDR2: SQVTM and ANQGSEA. Trimming shortened V by 6 bases and J by 0 bases, and 9 bases separated the two germline ends. The CDR3 is made up of 13 amino acids. The CDR3 nucleotides read TGCAGCGTACAGCAGGATAGCAATCAGCCCCAGCATTTT. Its translation is CSVQQDSNQPQHF. Filled out from reference TRBV29-1 and TRBJ1-5, the complete variable domain reads SAVISQKPSRDICQRGTSLTIQCQVDSQVTMMFWYRQQPGQSLTLIATANQGSEATYESGFVIDKFPISRPNLTFSTLTVSNMSPEDSSIYLCSVQQDSNQPQHFGDGTRLSIL.

The gene calls are TRBV20-1 and TRBJ2-7; D is ambiguous. Germline values: CDR1 DFQATT, CDR2 SNEGSKA (reference sequence). V was shortened by 6 bases and J by 9 bases, with 15 bases between the two germline ends. The CDR3 is 11 residues long. The CDR3 nucleotides are TGCAGTGCCCACGACGTAGGAGCGCAGTACTTC. This translates into CSAHDVGAQYF.

The chain has TRBV5-5 and TRBJ2-6, with D unclear. V gave up 2 bases and J gave up 4 bases, with 10 bases separating them. The germline CDR1 and CDR2 sequences are SGHKS and YYEKEE (reference sequence). This CDR3 contains 15 residues. This chain's CDR3 is CASSFESSGANVLTF. DNA for the CDR3: TGTGCCAGCAGCTTTGAATCCTCCGGGGCCAACGTCCTGACTTTC.

The chain employs TRBV5-5 and TRBJ2-5; TRBD1 is a possible D gene (6 bases). V shed 4 bases and J shed 5 bases, with 21 bases lying between them. The CDR3 spans 16 residues. CDR1 and CDR2 from the germline V gene are SGHKS and YYEKEE (reference sequence). The CDR3 nucleotides read TGTGCCAGCAGCCCTTTGGCAGGGGTTGTCGGGGAGACCCAGTACTTC. This encodes CASSPLAGVVGETQYF.

The chain recombines TRBV27 with TRBJ2-7; 7 bases agree with TRBD1. The CDR3 sequence is 15 residues long. The germline V gene encodes CDR1 MNHEY and CDR2 SMNVEV (reference sequence). V trimming: 5 bases; J trimming: 0 bases; junction bases outside the gene matches: 7. The CDR3 nucleotides read TGTGCCAGCAGTCCCGGACAGGCCGTCTCCTACGAGCAGTACTTC. This sequence encodes CASSPGQAVSYEQYF.

The chain carries TRBV6-1 and TRBJ2-1, with TRBD2 as a possible D gene (7 bases). V was clipped by 8 bases and J by 6 bases, with 20 bases between them. This CDR3 region has 15 residues. Germline V gene sequence: CDR1 MNHNS, CDR2 SASEGT. CDR3: CASLKGGDRPNEQFF. The CDR3 coding sequence is TGTGCCAGCCTTAAGGGGGGGGATAGGCCCAATGAGCAGTTCTTC.